This T cell receptor (beta chain) is from a study of shared clonotypes between healthy human individuals. Looked up from germline, CDR1 is SGDLS and CDR2 is YYNGEE. V trimming: 0 bases; J trimming: 4 bases; junction bases outside the gene matches: 3. The CDR3 contains 14 residues. Using immunoSEQ multiplex PCR, the repertoire was profiled, and TCRdb retains in-frame clones only, with some absent. The sample contains some 1 million clones, under 80% of which appear only once. This receptor was obtained from a man aged 18 to 30 in good health. V usage is TRBV9 and J usage is TRBJ2-5; TRBD1 aligns across 7 bases. Sequences were obtained from memory CD4+ T cells sorted from blood. The subset: CD45RA-negative fraction. The CDR3 region is CASSVEGAIETQYF. DNA of the CDR3: TGTGCCAGCAGCGTAGAGGGGGCGATAGAGACCCAGTACTTC.